Listed here are 6 T cell receptor beta chains from one sample, sequenced in a study of CD8+ T cells in alopecia areata. It was cDNA, reverse transcribed from extracted RNA, that served as the sequencing template. TCRdb keeps only in-frame clones here, not all; method: immunoSEQ multiplex PCR. The sample records 130,000 or so clones, about 51% being singletons. The sample consisted of NKG2D-low CD8+ T cells sorted from blood. The receptors were sampled from a human donor with alopecia areata.

This clone occurred a few times. The V gene is TRBV4-1, the J gene TRBJ2-5; TRBD2 aligns across 9 bases. V trimming: 4 bases; J trimming: 5 bases; junction bases outside the gene matches: 8. CDR3 length: 15 amino acids. From germline, CDR1 is MGHRA and CDR2 YSYEKL. The CDR3 DNA reads as TGCGCCAGCAGCCCGACTAGCGGATATGCGGAGACCCAGTACTTC. Its translation is CASSPTSGYAETQYF.

The chain uses TRBV28 and TRBJ1-2, with 9 positions matching TRBD1. The CDR3 extends over 13 amino acids. The V gene's germline CDR1 is MDHEN and CDR2 SYDVKM. V dropped 5 bases and J dropped 3; count of bases not matched to a gene: 1. The CDR3 region is CASSRQGDYGYTF. DNA of the CDR3: TGTGCCAGCAGTCGACAGGGGGACTATGGCTACACCTTC.

V gene TRBV23-1 combines with J gene TRBJ2-1; TRBD2 agrees at 7 bases. TRBV23-1 is classed as an ORF, of uncertain function. The CDR3 totals 15 residues. Trimming removed 6 bases from V and 3 bases from J; junction bases left unmatched: 8. The CDR3 DNA is TGCGCCAGCAGCTCCGGGACTACCCTCTACAATGAGCAGTTCTTC. Its protein is CASSSGTTLYNEQFF.

The chain joins TRBV27 to TRBJ2-3, with D uncertain. The V end lost 3 bases, the J end lost 2 bases, and 6 bases lay between the germline ends. This CDR3 is 13 amino acids long. From germline, CDR1 is MNHEY and CDR2 SMNVEV (reference sequence). The CDR3 sequence: CASSFGPTDTQYF. CDR3 sequence (DNA): TGTGCCAGCAGTTTCGGTCCCACAGATACGCAGTATTTT.

The table lists this clone with a few counts. The chain has TRBV29-1 and TRBJ2-5; no clear D. Germline V gives CDR1 SQVTM, CDR2 ANQGSEA. The V end lost 7 bases, the J end lost 5 bases, and 17 bases lay between the germline ends. This CDR3 comprises 13 residues. The CDR3, as DNA: TGCAGCGCTTACCCCGGTTGGGATGAGACCCAGTACTTC. Translating it yields CSAYPGWDETQYF.

The V gene is TRBV30, the J gene TRBJ1-5; a possible D gene is TRBD1 (6 bases). This CDR3 has 12 residues. Looked up from germline, CDR1 is GTSNPN and CDR2 is SVGIG (reference sequence). Trimming stripped 2 bases from V and 7 bases from J, with 9 bases between. This CDR3 is CAWSSGTQPQHF. The CDR3 bases are TGTGCCTGGAGTTCCGGGACACAGCCCCAGCATTTT.